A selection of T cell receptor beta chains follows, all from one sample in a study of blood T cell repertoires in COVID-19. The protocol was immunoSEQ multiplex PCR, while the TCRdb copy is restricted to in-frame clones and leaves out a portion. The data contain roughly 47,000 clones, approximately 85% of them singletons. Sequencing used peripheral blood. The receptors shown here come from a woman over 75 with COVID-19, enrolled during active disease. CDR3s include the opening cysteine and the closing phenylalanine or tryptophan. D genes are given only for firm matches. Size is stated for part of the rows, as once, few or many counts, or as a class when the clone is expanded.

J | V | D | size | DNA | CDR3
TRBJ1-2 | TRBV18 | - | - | TGTGCCAGCTCACCACCGAATCCGGGAAGCATTGGCTACACCTTC | CASSPPNPGSIGYTF
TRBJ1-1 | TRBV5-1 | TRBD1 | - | TGCGCCAGCAGCTTGGGGACAGGGGGCTCTGAAGCTTTCTTT | CASSLGTGGSEAFF
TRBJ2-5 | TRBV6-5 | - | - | TGTGCCAGCAGTTATAGGGGTTTCGGGACCCAGTACTTC | CASSYRGFGTQYF
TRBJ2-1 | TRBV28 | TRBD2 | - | TGTGCCAGCCGCGGGCTGCGGGAGGGTAGCTCCTACAATGAGCAGTTCTTC | CASRGLREGSSYNEQFF
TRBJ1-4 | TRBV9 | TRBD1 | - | TGTGCCAGCAGCGTAGCGCCGACGGGACAGGGGAGGGGTGAAAAACTGTTTTTT | CASSVAPTGQGRGEKLFF
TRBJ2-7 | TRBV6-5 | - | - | TGTGCCAGCAGCCACGGGACTTACTACGAGCAGTACTTC | CASSHGTYYEQYF
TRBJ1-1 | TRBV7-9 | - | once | TGTGCCAGCAGCACACAGGAGGGTACTGAAGCTTTCTTT | CASSTQEGTEAFF
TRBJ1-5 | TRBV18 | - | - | TGTGCCAGCTCAAGAGCGGATAGCAATCAGCCCCAGCATTTT | CASSRADSNQPQHF
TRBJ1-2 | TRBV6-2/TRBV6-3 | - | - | TGTGCCAGCAGTTATGGCAGGGGCTTTTATGGCTACACCTTC | CASSYGRGFYGYTF
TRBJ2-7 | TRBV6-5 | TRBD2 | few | TGTGCCAGCAGTTTTAGCGGGATTAACTCCTACGAGCAGTACTTC | CASSFSGINSYEQYF
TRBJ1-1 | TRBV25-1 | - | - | TGTGCCAGCAGTTCCCCACAGGCCAACACTGAAGCTTTCTTT | CASSSPQANTEAFF
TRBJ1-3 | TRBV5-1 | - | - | TGCGCCAGCAGCTTGGCCCCCGGGGGAAACACCATATATTTT | CASSLAPGGNTIYF
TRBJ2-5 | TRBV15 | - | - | TGTGCCACCAGCAGAGATCTGACTTCTTTACGGACCCAGTACTTC | CATSRDLTSLRTQYF
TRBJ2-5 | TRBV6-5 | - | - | TGTGCCAGCAGTTCCCCCATAGAGACCCAGTACTTC | CASSSPIETQYF
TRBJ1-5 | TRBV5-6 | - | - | TGTGCCAGCAGCTTGGGGGTTACGGGGGATCAGCCCCAGCATTTT | CASSLGVTGDQPQHF
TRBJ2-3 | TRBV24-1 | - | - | TGTGCCACCAGTGATTTGGTTTTTGGGAGCGTACCGTTGCAGTATTTT | CATSDLVFGSVPLQYF
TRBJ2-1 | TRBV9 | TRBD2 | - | TGTGCCAGCAGCGCGGGCCTAGCGGGAGCGGACAATGAGCAGTTCTTC | CASSAGLAGADNEQFF
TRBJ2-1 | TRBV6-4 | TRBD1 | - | TGTGCCAGCAGTAACGGACAGGCTGACAACAATGAGCAGTTCTTC | CASSNGQADNNEQFF
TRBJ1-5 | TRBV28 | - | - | TGTGCCAGCAGTTCGGCAGGGTTACTTAGCAATCAGCCCCAGCATTTT | CASSSAGLLSNQPQHF
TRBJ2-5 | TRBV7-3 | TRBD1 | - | TGTGCCAGCAGCAAGACAGGGGGAGAGACCCAGTACTTC | CASSKTGGETQYF
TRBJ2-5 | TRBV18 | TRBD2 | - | TGTGCCAGCTCCCCTACAGGCTCCGGGGGGGAGACCCAGTACTTC | CASSPTGSGGETQYF
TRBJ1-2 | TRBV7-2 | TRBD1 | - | TGTGCCAGCAGCCTACAAGACAGGGTAGTAGGTGGCTACACCTTC | CASSLQDRVVGGYTF
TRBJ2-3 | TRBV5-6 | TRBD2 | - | TGTGCCAGCACCCAGAACGGGGGGTGGGATACGCAGTATTTT | CASTQNGGWDTQYF
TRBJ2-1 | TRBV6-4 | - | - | TGTGCCAGCAGTGACTCGGCCGAAGGGGTGTCTGAGCAGTTCTTC | CASSDSAEGVSEQFF